Listed below are T cell receptor beta chains from one sample, sequenced in a study of T cell responses to AZD1222 COVID-19 vaccine. Produced via immunoSEQ multiplex PCR; TCRdb's table is partial and in-frame only. The sample shows tens of thousands of clones, roughly 78% of them seen only once. Sample: peripheral blood, taken on day 0 of AZD1222 vaccination. These receptors were obtained from an adult in good health. Each CDR3 is given with its conserved first and last residue. Each record gives: J gene, clone size, D gene, V gene, CDR3 protein, CDR3 DNA. The D gene is left open where the match is weak. Clone size appears in some rows only: once, few, many, or a class for an expanded clone.

>TRBJ2-7|NA|NA|TRBV21-1
CASSETALYEQYF
TGTGCCAGCAGCGAGACAGCGCTATACGAGCAGTACTTC
>TRBJ1-2|NA|NA|TRBV3-1/TRBV3-2
CASSPTGTRGYTF
TGTGCCAGCAGCCCCACCGGGACCCGGGGCTACACCTTC
>TRBJ2-3|NA|TRBD1|TRBV5-8
CASSFRQGTDTQYF
TGTGCCAGCAGCTTCCGACAGGGAACAGATACGCAGTATTTT
>TRBJ1-2|NA|NA|TRBV6-4
CASSDSGSGYGYTF
TGTGCCAGCAGTGACTCGGGCAGCGGCTATGGCTACACCTTC
>TRBJ2-7|NA|TRBD1|TRBV6-5
CASSYSGTAPSDEQYF
TGTGCCAGCAGTTACTCCGGGACAGCCCCTAGTGACGAGCAGTACTTC
>TRBJ2-1|NA|TRBD2|TRBV6-1
CASSELAGGPDEQFF
TGTGCCAGCAGTGAACTAGCGGGGGGGCCAGATGAGCAGTTCTTC
>TRBJ2-3|few|TRBD1|TRBV10-3
CATYRGQGTDTQYF
TGTGCCACCTACAGGGGGCAGGGCACAGATACGCAGTATTTT
>TRBJ2-2|NA|TRBD2|TRBV5-6
CASSLAGVFTGELFF
TGTGCCAGCAGCTTAGCGGGGGTTTTCACCGGGGAGCTGTTTTTT
>TRBJ1-1|NA|NA|TRBV19
CASSIMERTEAFF
TGTGCCAGTAGTATAATGGAACGTACTGAAGCTTTCTTT
>TRBJ2-2|NA|TRBD2|TRBV6-4
CASSDRGGTGELFF
TGTGCCAGCAGTGACCGGGGGGGCACCGGGGAGCTGTTTTTT
>TRBJ1-1|NA|TRBD1|TRBV7-9
CASRSPKGQGSPVNTEAFF
TGTGCCAGCAGGTCCCCCAAGGGACAGGGAAGCCCCGTGAACACTGAAGCTTTCTTT
>TRBJ2-6|NA|NA|TRBV5-6
CASSIGSGANVLTF
TGTGCCAGCAGCATAGGGTCTGGGGCCAACGTCCTGACTTTC
>TRBJ1-1|once|TRBD1|TRBV2
CASTGQGSGTEAFF
TGTGCCAGCACCGGACAGGGATCGGGCACTGAAGCTTTCTTT
>TRBJ2-5|NA|NA|TRBV28
CASSLATSSETQYF
TGTGCCAGCAGTTTAGCGACTAGTTCAGAGACCCAGTACTTC
>TRBJ2-5|NA|NA|TRBV7-8
CASSYEPAASETQYF
TGTGCCAGCAGCTACGAGCCAGCGGCTTCAGAGACCCAGTACTTC
>TRBJ1-2|few|NA|TRBV9
CASSNWAIGAYGYTF
TGTGCCAGCAGCAACTGGGCAATAGGGGCATATGGCTACACCTTC
>TRBJ2-5|NA|NA|TRBV5-1
CASSLLGNQETQYF
TGCGCCAGCAGCTTGCTTGGGAACCAAGAGACCCAGTACTTC
>TRBJ2-5|few|TRBD2|TRBV7-6
CASSGRTSGQQETQYF
TGTGCCAGCAGCGGCAGGACTAGCGGGCAGCAAGAGACCCAGTACTTC